The clone carrying this TCR beta chain was found many times. These data come from a study of low-dose radiotherapy and immunotherapy resistance in tumors. Study at large: At a dose of 200 mg/m2, intravenous cyclophosphamide was given every two weeks, one day before radiation and immunotherapy.

Time point specified: after trial treatment. The treatment here: LDRT plus nivolumab, ipilimumab, low-dose cyclophosphamide and aspirin (RACIN trial). As a condition of eligibility, patients had advanced solid tumors lacking tumor-infiltrating lymphocytes. Alpha and beta chains were covered, as first-strand cDNA relied on TRAV- and TRBV-specific primers. The authors ran around 18 PCR cycles to amplify TCRs with a constant-region primer and V-primer adapter. The mRNA that was isolated underwent amplification by in vitro transcription. MiXCR, run by TCRdb on the reads, gives a single entry per CDR3 protein. The sample has approximately 91,000 distinct CDR3 sequences, around a fifth seen once. The TCR originated in a female donor with ovarian cancer. The sequencing here drew on PBMCs, taken after low-dose radiotherapy plus immunotherapy.

The DNA of the CDR3 is TGTGCCAGCAGCTTAGTTACTAGCGGGATGGGGGGCGAGCAGTACTTC. Its protein is CASSLVTSGMGGEQYF. The chain uses TRBV11-2 and TRBJ2-7; 10 bases line up with TRBD2. The V gene's germline CDR1 is SGHAT and CDR2 FQNNGV. Germline trimming cut 1 base from V and 6 bases from J; bases unmatched to any gene: 9. The CDR3 is made up of 16 amino acids.